This entry lists 16 T cell receptor beta chains sequenced from one sample in a study of cytomegalovirus exposure and HLA in healthy donors. It was with 60 Vbeta and 13 Jbeta primers that the PCR ran. Using immunoSEQ multiplex PCR, the repertoire was profiled, and TCRdb retains in-frame clones only, with some absent. The sample gives about 160,000 clones, approximately 84% of which show up once; roughly 6.2% is in the top ten. The sample taken for sequencing was PBMCs. The receptors come from a male donor in good health and CMV-seropositive.

The J gene is TRBJ2-1, the V gene TRBV7-2; TRBD1 might be the D (6 bases). Germline V lookup: CDR1 SGHTA, CDR2 FQGNSA. Trimming removed 5 bases from V and 1 base from J, with 12 bases in between. The CDR3 covers 15 residues. CDR3 sequence (DNA): TGTGCCAGCAGCCCACAGGGTGGGTCCTACAATGAGCAGTTCTTC. Translated, it gives CASSPQGGSYNEQFF.

The rearrangement links TRBV27 to TRBJ2-7, with 10 bases matching TRBD2. J was trimmed by 6 bases and V by 4 bases; bases with no gene match: 6. CDR3 length: 14 amino acids. The germline CDR1 and CDR2 sequences are MNHEY and SMNVEV (reference sequence). CDR3 nucleotide sequence: TGTGCCAGCAGTTCTAGCGGGAGTGTTTCCGAGCAGTACTTC. It is translated as CASSSSGSVSEQYF.

The J gene is TRBJ1-5, the V gene TRBV6-5; D unresolved. Trimming removed 0 bases at V and 6 bases at J, with 15 bases between. CDR1 and CDR2 from the germline V gene are MNHEY and SVGAGI. The CDR3 covers 16 residues. The chain's CDR3 is CASSYSIVGVGQPQHF. The DNA for the CDR3 is TGTGCCAGCAGTTACTCGATTGTCGGGGTCGGTCAGCCCCAGCATTTT.

The V and J genes are TRBV6-1 and TRBJ2-7, with D possibly TRBD2 on 7 matching bases. V shed 11 bases and J shed 1 base, with 15 bases lying between them. Germline V lookup: CDR1 MNHNS, CDR2 SASEGT. The CDR3 runs 13 residues. CDR3 in amino acids: CAGGKGGSYEQYF. For the CDR3, the DNA is TGTGCCGGGGGAAAGGGGGGGTCCTACGAGCAGTACTTC.

The rearrangement joins TRBV25-1 to TRBJ2-1; D is undetermined. With 5 bases removed from V and 5 bases from J, the gap between germline ends came to 7 bases. CDR3 size: 12 residues. Germline CDR1 MGHDK, CDR2 SYGVNS. The CDR3 sequence is CASSFSDNEQFF. The CDR3 region has the DNA TGTGCCAGCAGTTTCTCAGACAATGAGCAGTTCTTC.

This chain uses TRBV9 with TRBJ2-7; 7 bases are a match to TRBD1. V dropped 0 bases and J dropped 3; count of bases not matched to a gene: 6. The CDR3 contains 15 residues. Germline V lookup: CDR1 SGDLS, CDR2 YYNGEE. This CDR3 is CASSVEEGADYEQYF. As DNA, the CDR3 is TGTGCCAGCAGCGTAGAAGAGGGGGCGGACTACGAGCAGTACTTC.

The J gene is TRBJ1-3, the V gene TRBV27; D is unclear. Trimming removed 1 base from V and 3 bases from J, with 10 bases in between. Per germline, CDR1 MNHEY and CDR2 SMNVEV (reference sequence). This CDR3 comprises 15 residues. DNA for the CDR3: TGTGCCAGCAGTTTATTGGCCGGGGATGGAAACACCATATATTTT. This codes for CASSLLAGDGNTIYF.

This sequence joins TRBV6-6 and TRBJ2-1; 12 bases are a match to TRBD2. There are 15 residues in the CDR3. J was trimmed by 4 bases and V by 6 bases; bases with no gene match: 4. Germline V gene sequence: CDR1 MNHNY, CDR2 SVGAGI (reference sequence). CDR3 bases: TGTGCCAGCAGATTGGGACTAGCGGGTTACAATGAGCAGTTCTTC. Protein sequence: CASRLGLAGYNEQFF.

The rearrangement uses TRBV25-1 and TRBJ2-7, with 10 bases fitting TRBD2. V trimming: 6 bases; J trimming: 5 bases; junction bases outside the gene matches: 4. The germline V gene has CDR1 MGHDK and CDR2 SYGVNS. The CDR3 has 13 amino acids. The DNA for the CDR3 is TGTGCCAGCAGCCTAGCGGGAGAAAACGAGCAGTACTTC. This codes for CASSLAGENEQYF.

Note on this clone: Germline is not matched at one junction end, which may reflect a read error. The rearrangement uses TRBV6-5 and TRBJ2-7; 9 bases align to TRBD1. This CDR3 spans 11 amino acids. CDR1 is MNHEY, CDR2 SVGAGI, per germline. CDR3 nucleotide sequence: TGTGCCAGCAGGCGACCGGGACAGGGCGAGTTC. Translation: CASRRPGQGEF.

This chain joins TRBV19 and TRBJ1-2, with D possibly being TRBD1 (6 bases). V was cut by 2 bases and J by 3 bases, with 13 bases left in between. The V gene's germline CDR1 is LNHDA and CDR2 SQIVND (reference sequence). The CDR3 loop spans 15 amino acids. The CDR3 loop reads CASSISSGDYYGYTF. CDR3 nucleotides: TGTGCCAGTAGTATATCATCAGGGGATTACTATGGCTACACCTTC.

J is TRBJ2-7 and V is TRBV11-3, with D perhaps matching TRBD2 (6 bases). Germline V gene lookup returns CDR1 SGHNT and CDR2 YENEEA. V lost 4 bases to trimming and J lost 6 bases, with 16 bases between them. This CDR3 is 14 amino acids long. The DNA for the CDR3 is TGTGCCAGCAGCTCGCTAGCGCCGGCTGCCGAGCAGTACTTC. Protein: CASSSLAPAAEQYF. The full variable domain, in which reference TRBV11-3 and TRBJ2-7 provide the parts outside the CDR3, is EAGVVQSPRYKIIEKKQPVAFWCNPISGHNTLYWYLQNLGQGPELLIRYENEEAVDDSQLPKDRFSAERLKGVDSTLKIQPAELGDSAVYLCASSSLAPAAEQYFGPGTRLTVT.

DNA of the CDR3: TGTGCTAGTGGTTTAGGACAGGTGGGGTCCGGGGAGCAGTTCTTC. It encodes CASGLGQVGSGEQFF. This chain joins TRBV12-5 and TRBJ2-1, with TRBD1 identical over 7 bases. Losses at the gene ends were 3 bases for V and 10 bases for J; bases not matched to a gene: 12. CDR3 length: 15 residues. Germline V lookup: CDR1 LGHNT, CDR2 FRNRAP.

The chain joins TRBV6-6 to TRBJ1-2; D gene uncertain. V was cut by 2 bases and J by 3 bases, with 16 bases left in between. CDR3 length equals 16 residues. Germline-derived CDR1 and CDR2 are MNHNY and SVGAGI (reference sequence). The CDR3 protein is CASSYVALQPDYGYTF. CDR3 sequence (DNA): TGTGCCAGCAGTTACGTCGCACTACAACCAGACTATGGCTACACCTTC.

This clone was counted between two and nine times. V gene TRBV6-5 combines with J gene TRBJ1-3; 7 bases line up with TRBD1. The germline gives CDR1 MNHEY, CDR2 SVGAGI. The CDR3 length is 14 residues. V trimming: 5 bases; J trimming: 2 bases; junction bases outside the gene matches: 3. CDR3 loop: CASSRDRTGNTIYF. As DNA, the CDR3 is TGTGCCAGCAGTAGGGACAGAACTGGAAACACCATATATTTT.

The rearrangement joins TRBV7-3 to TRBJ2-5, with 7 bases lining up with TRBD2. The closer fit of TRBJ2-7 to the DNA end suggests the J call may be wrong. The germline V gene encodes CDR1 SGHTA and CDR2 FQGTGA. The CDR3 is made up of 14 amino acids. CDR3 residues: CASSSGLGEYEQYF. The DNA of the CDR3 is TGTGCCAGCAGCTCCGGACTAGGGGAATACGAGCAGTACTTC.